This TCR beta chain was documented in a study of OX40 agonist ivuxolimab in advanced cancers. Only in-frame clones appear in the TCRdb table, and some are missing; sequencing was by immunoSEQ multiplex PCR. The sample has 40,000 to 45,000 clones, 80% seen once. Unmatched junction bases numbered 6, after V lost 5 bases and J lost 1 base. This CDR3 is built from 15 residues. Germline CDR1 SNHLY, CDR2 FYNNEI. In this sample, this clone turned up a few times. It was autoimmune disease history or systemic immunosuppression that excluded patients. The origin of this receptor is an adult with an advanced solid tumor such as melanoma, head and neck, liver or kidney cancer. The material was CD4+ or CD8+ T cells sorted from blood, obtained in a trial of the OX40 agonist ivuxolimab. J is TRBJ2-3 and V is TRBV2; 7 nucleotides match TRBD1. CDR3: CASSFDRVGTDTQYF. In DNA, the CDR3 is TGTGCCAGCAGTTTCGACAGGGTTGGCACAGATACGCAGTATTTT.